Following are 26 T cell receptor beta chains from one sample sequenced in a study of T cells after yellow fever vaccination. Each CDR3 protein is one row after TCRdb ran MiXCR on the 5' RACE reads. This table has more than 300,000 distinct CDR3 sequences, around 4.3% appearing once. This material consisted of PBMCs, taken 15 days after the yellow fever booster vaccination. The receptors originated from a man aged 18 to 35 who received the YFV17D yellow fever vaccine.

This clonotype was seen at least ten times. V usage is TRBV14 and J usage is TRBJ2-7; 12 bases align to TRBD1. The CDR3 is 15 residues long. With V trimmed by 4 bases and J by 3 bases, 4 bases remained unmatched. Germline V CDR1 and CDR2: SGHDN, FVKESK. CDR3 sequence reads: CASSPGTGGIYEQYF. CDR3 nucleotide sequence: TGTGCCAGCAGCCCGGGGACAGGGGGCATCTACGAGCAGTACTTC.

In this sample, this clonotype turned up many times. V and J are TRBV20-1 and TRBJ1-1; no definite D call. V was shortened by 0 bases and J by 4 bases, with 12 bases between the two germline ends. This CDR3 is 14 amino acids long. CDR1 and CDR2 (germline): DFQATT, SNEGSKA (reference sequence). The CDR3 nucleotides are TGCAGTGCTAGAGATCGGCTTTTGGGCACTGAAGCTTTCTTT. It translates to CSARDRLLGTEAFF.

This rearrangement joins TRBV20-1 to TRBJ1-5; no clear D gene. CDR1 is DFQATT and CDR2 is SNEGSKA in the germline V gene (reference sequence). The CDR3 has 16 residues. V shed 6 bases and J shed 3 bases, with 21 bases lying between them. As DNA, the CDR3 is TGCAGTGCCCCGGTGGGAGGCCCCGGAGACAATCAGCCCCAGCATTTT. Translated, it gives CSAPVGGPGDNQPQHF.

This clonotype showed up just a few times. The V and J genes are TRBV11-2 and TRBJ2-3; perhaps TRBD2 as D (6 bases). CDR3 size: 13 residues. Germline CDR1 is SGHAT and CDR2 is FQNNGV. Trimming took off 3 bases at V and 10 bases at J, with 14 bases between the two ends. The CDR3 bases are TGTGCCAGCAGCTTCACCCCCGGGGAGGCGCAGTATTTT. It encodes CASSFTPGEAQYF.

This clonotype appeared many times. V gene TRBV6-1 combines with J gene TRBJ2-1; 10 bases fit TRBD2. CDR1 and CDR2 (germline): MNHNS, SASEGT. The CDR3 spans 16 residues. V shed 2 bases and J 9 bases; nucleotides not matched to a gene: 10. For the CDR3, the DNA is TGTGCCAGCAGTGAAAGGCTAGCGGGGGCTAAGACTGAGCAGTTCTTC. This translates into CASSERLAGAKTEQFF.

This clonotype was recorded at least ten times. This sequence joins TRBV7-9 and TRBJ1-4; 7 bases align to TRBD1. Germline V CDR1 and CDR2: SEHNR, FQNEAQ (reference sequence). This CDR3 has 12 residues. Trimming at V came to 1 base and at J to 13 bases, leaving 3 bases not matched to a gene. Written as DNA, the CDR3 is TGTGCCAGCAGCTTAGGGACAGGAGGACTGTTTTTT. Its translation: CASSLGTGGLFF.

The sample holds many counts of this clonotype. The V call is TRBV5-1, the J call TRBJ1-6, with a possible D match to TRBD1 (6 bases). V was trimmed by 2 bases and J by 8 bases, leaving 11 bases between them. There are 14 residues in the CDR3. Germline V gene lookup returns CDR1 SGHRS and CDR2 YFSETQ. The CDR3 protein is CASSFWAGDSPLHF. DNA for the CDR3: TGCGCCAGCAGCTTTTGGGCAGGGGATTCACCCCTCCACTTT.

This clonotype was observed a few times. The V and J genes are TRBV4-3 and TRBJ1-1, with 7 bases matching TRBD1. This CDR3 spans 16 amino acids. CDR1 LGHNA and CDR2 YSLEER come from the germline V gene. The ends lost 0 bases at V and 4 bases at J; junction bases unmatched: 8. The CDR3 sequence: CASSQEPQGVVTEAFF. In DNA form, the CDR3 reads TGCGCCAGCAGCCAAGAGCCTCAGGGGGTTGTCACTGAAGCTTTCTTT.

This clonotype was recorded many times. The J gene is TRBJ2-7, the V gene TRBV27, with D possibly called TRBD1 or TRBD2 (6 bases each). Per germline, CDR1 MNHEY and CDR2 SMNVEV (reference sequence). V was clipped by 8 bases and J by 0 bases, with 11 bases between them. This CDR3 is built from 13 residues. CDR3 nucleotides: TGTGCCAGCGGGGGGCCAAGCTCCTACGAGCAGTACGTC. It is translated as CASGGPSSYEQYV.

This clonotype was observed at least ten times. The chain links TRBV5-1 to TRBJ2-4; tentatively, D is TRBD1 or TRBD2 (5 bases each). The ends were cut back, 0 bases at V and 2 bases at J, with 6 bases in the middle. Germline CDR1 and CDR2: SGHRS and YFSETQ. The CDR3 extends over 14 amino acids. DNA of the CDR3: TGCGCCAGCAGCTTGGGGGGGTCCAAAAACATTCAGTACTTC. Amino acids: CASSLGGSKNIQYF.

By share, this clonotype counts as medium-sized (0.01 to 0.1%). The chain uses TRBV15 and TRBJ2-2; D is perhaps TRBD2 (6 bases). Germline V gene data show CDR1 as LNHNV and CDR2 as YYDKDF (reference sequence). This CDR3 comprises 15 residues. Trimming removed 3 bases at V and 3 bases at J, with 11 bases between. The CDR3: CATSSGTGDTGELFF. DNA of the CDR3: TGTGCCACCAGCAGTGGGACGGGGGACACCGGGGAGCTGTTTTTT.

The V and J genes are TRBV5-1 and TRBJ1-4; D may be TRBD1 (5 bases). V was trimmed by 2 bases and J by 0 bases, leaving 20 bases between them. Germline CDR1 reads SGHRS; CDR2 reads YFSETQ. The length of the CDR3 is 19 residues. The CDR3 DNA sequence: TGCGCCAGCAGCTTCGACCCTCGTGGGACCTCTACAACTAATGAAAAACTGTTTTTT. Translated: CASSFDPRGTSTTNEKLFF.

The chain employs TRBV5-6 and TRBJ1-3; D gene unclear. The V end lost 4 bases, the J end lost 3 bases, and 5 bases lay between the germline ends. The CDR3 sequence is 12 residues long. Per germline, CDR1 SGHDT and CDR2 YYEEEE. The CDR3 region has the DNA TGTGCCAGCAGCCGATTTGGAAACACCATATATTTT. Translation: CASSRFGNTIYF.

V is TRBV5-1 and J is TRBJ2-1; 8 bases agree with TRBD2. V lost 4 bases, J lost 5 bases, and 5 bases stayed unmatched. This CDR3 comprises 14 residues. From germline, CDR1 is SGHRS and CDR2 YFSETQ. The CDR3, as DNA: TGCGCCAGCAGCCTTCGGGGGGGGGACAATGAGCAGTTCTTC. This encodes CASSLRGGDNEQFF.

V usage is TRBV4-1 and J usage is TRBJ1-1; D is uncertain. The CDR3 runs to 14 residues. Germline V gene lookup returns CDR1 MGHRA and CDR2 YSYEKL. V shed 1 base and J shed 5 bases, with 11 bases lying between them. DNA for the CDR3: TGCGCCAGCAGCCAAGCATCCTTCGGGACTGAAGCTTTCTTT. This codes for CASSQASFGTEAFF.

This clonotype was seen repeatedly, ten times or more. The rearrangement links TRBV7-2 to TRBJ2-1, with a tentative D call TRBD2 (6 bases). V was clipped by 1 base and J by 2 bases, with 9 bases between them. From germline, CDR1 is SGHTA and CDR2 FQGNSA. The CDR3 is made up of 15 amino acids. The DNA for the CDR3 is TGTGCCAGCAGCTTAGGCGGGGCAACCTACAATGAGCAGTTCTTC. Translating it yields CASSLGGATYNEQFF.

Many counts were recorded for this clonotype. The chain has TRBV6-4 and TRBJ1-4; possibly TRBD1 for D (5 bases). CDR1 and CDR2 from the germline V gene are MRHNA and SNTAGT. The CDR3 is made up of 12 amino acids. V was cut by 6 bases and J by 7 bases, with 9 bases left in between. Written as DNA, the CDR3 is TGTGCCAGCAGATGGGGGTTTGAAAAACTGTTTTTT. This sequence encodes CASRWGFEKLFF.

V gene TRBV24-1 combines with J gene TRBJ2-1, with D perhaps matching TRBD2 (7 bases). This CDR3 contains 18 residues. Trimming cost V 1 base and J 4 bases, with 19 bases left between them. From germline, CDR1 is KGHDR and CDR2 SFDVKD. As DNA, the CDR3 is TGTGCCACCAGTGATTTTCATTTGGGGGGGGCCGTATACAATGAGCAGTTCTTC. Protein product: CATSDFHLGGAVYNEQFF.

The chain combines TRBV19 with TRBJ1-5; maybe TRBD1 (5 bases). This CDR3 has 14 amino acids. The germline V gene has CDR1 LNHDA and CDR2 SQIVND (reference sequence). The ends were cut back, 6 bases at V and 2 bases at J, with 11 bases in the middle. The CDR3 nucleotides are TGTGCCAGTAGCGGGGGATCAGGCAATCAGCCCCAGCATTTT. It codes for CASSGGSGNQPQHF.

The CDR3 DNA reads as TGCAGTGCCACCCCCCGTGAGACAGCGGAGGAGACCCAGTACTTC. Protein product: CSATPRETAEETQYF. The chain couples TRBV20-1 to TRBJ2-5; either TRBD1 or TRBD2 may fit D (5 bases each). V was clipped by 6 bases and J by 5 bases, with 22 bases between them. CDR1 and CDR2 (germline): DFQATT, SNEGSKA (reference sequence). CDR3 length: 15 residues.

Many counts were recorded for this clonotype. V and J are TRBV2 and TRBJ2-3, with D maybe TRBD1 (6 bases). Germline CDR1 reads SNHLY; CDR2 reads FYNNEI. Deletions cut 1 base from V and 1 base from J, with 9 bases between. The CDR3 runs to 15 residues. The CDR3 sequence is CASSEVGARTDTQYF. CDR3 sequence (DNA): TGTGCCAGCAGTGAAGTGGGGGCCCGCACAGATACGCAGTATTTT.

This clonotype was counted many times. The chain couples TRBV5-1 to TRBJ1-5; D is unclear. The CDR3 is made up of 14 amino acids. V was clipped by 0 bases and J by 3 bases, with 7 bases between them. Per germline, CDR1 SGHRS and CDR2 YFSETQ. The CDR3 is CASSLDSFNQPQHF. CDR3 nucleotide sequence: TGCGCCAGCAGCTTGGACAGTTTCAATCAGCCCCAGCATTTT.

This clonotype came up many times. The genes are TRBV18 and TRBJ2-3; 9 bases line up with TRBD2. The CDR3 is 17 amino acids. Germline CDR1 KGHSH, CDR2 LQKENI. The V gene end was trimmed by 3 bases and the J gene end by 0 bases; junction bases not matched to a gene: 7. DNA for the CDR3: TGTGCCAGCTCACCGCTAGCGGGGTCGACTAGCACAGATACGCAGTATTTT. Translation gives CASSPLAGSTSTDTQYF.

This clonotype was seen a few times. The rearrangement links TRBV20-1 to TRBJ1-5; D not certain. The length of the CDR3 is 13 residues. Germline V gene sequence: CDR1 DFQATT, CDR2 SNEGSKA (reference sequence). The V end lost 3 bases, the J end lost 2 bases, and 8 bases lay between the germline ends. The CDR3 nucleotides read TGCAGTGCTAGTGTACGGGGCAATCAGCCCCAGCATTTT. Translation gives CSASVRGNQPQHF.

The table lists this clonotype with many counts. The CDR3 protein is CASSHRDVYEKLFF. The CDR3 DNA reads TGTGCCAGCAGTCACCGGGACGTCTATGAAAAACTGTTTTTT. The chain links TRBV6-6 to TRBJ1-4; D is perhaps TRBD1 (5 bases). Trimming removed 5 bases from V and 6 bases from J, with 13 bases in between. The CDR3 contains 14 residues. The V gene's germline CDR1 is MNHNY and CDR2 SVGAGI (reference sequence).

This clonotype was found many times. The gene calls are TRBV7-9 and TRBJ2-3, with 8 bases lining up with TRBD2. In germline, CDR1 is SEHNR, CDR2 FQNEAQ (reference sequence). The junction had 5 bases not matched to a gene; V was cut back by 5 bases and J by 4 bases. The CDR3 covers 14 residues. The CDR3 region is CASSAGLAPDTQYF. As DNA, the CDR3 is TGTGCCAGCAGCGCTGGACTAGCACCAGATACGCAGTATTTT.